The 15 T cell receptor beta chains listed next were all sequenced from one sample in a study of early T cells in non-severe SARS-CoV-2 infection (dated by TCRdb to 2020 to 2023). The library was produced with 5' RACE. The sequencing machine was a NextSeq 500. TCRdb applied fastp at Q25 and MiXCR to the public reads, then kept only in-frame beta chains. Duplicate CDR3 protein sequences are folded into a single record with the most common DNA and genes. In all, the sample holds tens of thousands of distinct CDR3 sequences, and approximately 12% of those were seen once. About 3% of the sample is taken by the ten largest. Material for sequencing was whole blood. These receptors all stem from an adult who was a healthcare worker with PCR-confirmed SARS-CoV-2 infection or an uninfected control (not recorded which).

This clonotype occurred many times. The CDR3 DNA sequence: TGTGCCAGCAACATAGCAGGTAGCAATCAGCCCCAGCATTTT. Translating it yields CASNIAGSNQPQHF. This chain uses TRBV12-3 or TRBV12-4 with TRBJ1-5, with unresolved D. There are 14 residues in the CDR3. V lost 7 bases, J lost 0 bases, and 10 bases lay in between.

V gene TRBV5-1 combines with J gene TRBJ2-3; 13 bases fit TRBD2. The CDR3 totals 16 residues. Germline trimming cut 4 bases from V and 2 bases from J; bases unmatched to any gene: 4. Germline loops: CDR1 SGHRS, CDR2 YFSETQ. The CDR3 protein is CASSEGLAGTTDTQYF. CDR3 DNA: TGCGCCAGCAGCGAGGGACTAGCGGGAACCACAGATACGCAGTATTTT.

This chain links TRBV6-5 with TRBJ2-6; the D is unclear. Germline-derived CDR1 and CDR2 are MNHEY and SVGAGI. This CDR3 region has 17 residues. Between the trimmed V and J ends, which lost 7 bases and 0 bases, there was a span of 16 bases. The CDR3 DNA reads as TGTGCCAGCACCCAGTCGGGTCGGGTCTCTGGGGCCAACGTCCTGACTTTC. It is translated as CASTQSGRVSGANVLTF.

This clonotype was counted between two and nine times. The rearrangement links TRBV9 to TRBJ2-7; D is possibly TRBD1 (6 bases). CDR3 length equals 14 residues. V was clipped by 3 bases and J by 7 bases, with 17 bases between them. Germline lookup yields CDR1 SGDLS and CDR2 YYNGEE. The CDR3 coding sequence is TGTGCCAGCAGCGAAGGACAGAGGTTGGGTGAGCAGTACTTC. Amino acid sequence: CASSEGQRLGEQYF.

The V call is TRBV6-5, the J call TRBJ1-6, with TRBD1 matching 8 bases. Germline CDR1 is MNHEY and CDR2 is SVGAGI. CDR3 length: 14 residues. Unmatched junction bases numbered 1, after V lost 2 bases and J lost 7 bases. The CDR3 reads CASSYDRGNSPLHF. The CDR3 DNA is TGTGCCAGCAGTTACGACAGGGGAAATTCACCCCTCCACTTT.

This clonotype came up many times. This sequence joins TRBV7-2 and TRBJ2-5, with 7 bases aligning to TRBD2. CDR1 and CDR2 (germline): SGHTA, FQGNSA. V trimming: 2 bases; J trimming: 7 bases; junction bases outside the gene matches: 10. This CDR3 has 15 amino acids. In DNA form, the CDR3 reads TGTGCCAGCAGCTTACCGGGGGGTTCGTCGGGGACCCAGTACTTC. Translation gives CASSLPGGSSGTQYF.

This clonotype was found many times. V usage is TRBV9 and J usage is TRBJ2-1; the D gene is possibly TRBD2 (5 bases). Trimming cost V 0 bases and J 7 bases, with 11 bases left between them. The germline gives CDR1 SGDLS, CDR2 YYNGEE. The CDR3 totals 14 residues. The CDR3 protein is CASSVAPDLNEQFF. In DNA form, the CDR3 reads TGTGCCAGCAGCGTAGCCCCGGACTTAAATGAGCAGTTCTTC.

V and J are TRBV5-6 and TRBJ1-5; tentatively, D is TRBD1 (6 bases). The germline CDR1 and CDR2 sequences are SGHDT and YYEEEE. V lost 4 bases and J 7 bases, leaving 15 bases between the germline ends. The CDR3 sequence is 14 residues long. The CDR3 spells CASSDYRVNQPQHF. CDR3 in DNA: TGTGCCAGCAGCGACTACAGGGTGAACCAGCCCCAGCATTTT. Full variable domain (rest looked up from reference TRBV5-6 and TRBJ1-5): DAGVTQSPTHLIKTRGQQVTLRCSPKSGHDTVSWYQQALGQGPQFIFQYYEEEERQRGNFPDRFSGHQFPNYSSELNVNALLLGDSALYLCASSDYRVNQPQHFGDGTRLSIL.

This clonotype was detected a few times. This chain connects TRBV6-1 to TRBJ2-3; D may be TRBD2 (6 bases). Germline V CDR1 and CDR2: MNHNS, SASEGT. Trimming pared 4 bases from V and 5 bases from J, leaving 7 bases between. The CDR3 extends over 12 amino acids. The CDR3 region is CASSVGGDTQYF. Here the CDR3 DNA reads TGTGCCAGCAGTGTCGGGGGAGATACGCAGTATTTT.

The chain is built from TRBV29-1 and TRBJ2-7; D is unclear. The germline V gene has CDR1 SQVTM and CDR2 ANQGSEA. The CDR3 totals 11 residues. The germline V and J ends were trimmed by 6 bases and 3 bases, with 9 bases remaining between them. This CDR3 reads CSVAVDYEQYF. In DNA form, the CDR3 reads TGCAGCGTGGCCGTGGACTACGAGCAGTACTTC.

Many counts were recorded for this clonotype. The chain employs TRBV28 and TRBJ2-7; D perhaps matches TRBD1 (5 bases). V was clipped by 6 bases and J by 6 bases, with 12 bases between them. The germline gives CDR1 MDHEN, CDR2 SYDVKM. CDR3 length: 12 amino acids. CDR3 DNA: TGTGCCAGCAGCACAGGCCCTCGCGAGCAGTACTTC. Amino acids: CASSTGPREQYF.

In its sample, this clonotype was seen many times. This chain links TRBV7-9 with TRBJ1-1; perhaps TRBD1 as D (5 bases). With 3 bases removed from V and 0 bases from J, the gap between germline ends came to 11 bases. From germline, CDR1 is SEHNR and CDR2 FQNEAQ (reference sequence). The CDR3 totals 15 residues. In DNA form, the CDR3 reads TGTGCCAGCAGCTTCGGGGCGGGGATGAACACTGAAGCTTTCTTT. Translating gives CASSFGAGMNTEAFF.

This clonotype came up many times. V is TRBV2 and J is TRBJ1-1, with D possibly matching TRBD1 (5 bases). The germline CDR1 and CDR2 sequences are SNHLY and FYNNEI. Trimming took 7 bases from V and 7 from J, leaving 16 bases between them. The CDR3 has 13 residues. DNA of the CDR3: TGTGCCAGCACCCTAGGGGAAGTGGGTGAAGCTTTCTTT. Amino acids: CASTLGEVGEAFF. Full variable domain (outside the CDR3, taken from reference TRBV2 and TRBJ1-1): EPEVTQTPSHQVTQMGQEVILRCVPISNHLYFYWYRQILGQKVEFLVSFYNNEISEKSEIFDDQFSVERPDGSNFTLKIRSTKLEDSAMYFCASTLGEVGEAFFGQGTRLTVV.

A few counts support this clonotype. The junction and the germline gene differ at one end; a read error may be behind it. CDR3 sequence reads: CASSEGRQGF. The CDR3, as DNA: TGTGCCAGCAGTGAAGGGCGGCAGGGGTTC. The chain employs TRBV6-1 and TRBJ2-5; possible D gene TRBD1, 6 bases. The V gene's germline CDR1 is MNHNS and CDR2 SASEGT. CDR3 length equals 10 residues.

The sample holds many counts of this clonotype. The rearrangement joins TRBV5-6 to TRBJ1-2; 7 positions agree with TRBD1. CDR1 is SGHDT, CDR2 YYEEEE, per germline. The V and J ends lost 4 bases and 1 base, in that order; junction bases with no gene match: 10. The CDR3 consists of 16 residues. CDR3 sequence reads: CASSVPGQRINYGYTF. The CDR3 DNA is TGTGCCAGCAGCGTACCGGGACAGCGGATTAACTATGGCTACACCTTC.